This T cell receptor (beta chain) originates from a study of cytomegalovirus exposure and HLA in healthy donors. Participants comprised healthy donors of bone marrow. In the case of this clone: No antigen is known for it.

Germline V lookup: CDR1 MNHEY, CDR2 SVGAGI. There are 14 residues in the CDR3. With V trimmed by 1 base and J by 6 bases, 3 bases remained unmatched. The PCR made use of 60 Vbeta and 13 Jbeta primers. As originally analysed: In a later analysis, of some 80 million unique beta chains, some 10 million appeared in at least two donors. Profiling relied on immunoSEQ multiplex PCR, and the TCRdb table lists in-frame clones only, not all of them. V, J and clone size reflect that table, while D and trimming were determined from the DNA. The table includes roughly 200,000 clones, 78% detected once. Study-wide results and limits: Most CMV-associated TCR beta chains appeared HLA-restricted in a later analysis.

This TCR was recovered from a female donor in good health and CMV-seronegative. This chain uses TRBV6-5 with TRBJ2-1; TRBD2 matches 7 bases. Input material: PBMCs. CDR3 in amino acids: CASSYWGGGNEQFF. The CDR3 nucleotides are TGTGCCAGCAGTTACTGGGGGGGAGGCAATGAGCAGTTCTTC.